This record looks at one T cell receptor (beta chain) sequence and its context. The data stem from a study of blood T cell repertoires in COVID-19. Across the study: Material from acute and convalescent COVID-19 was sourced from the United States, Italy and Spain.

Some clones are missing from TCRdb's copy, which holds only in-frame ones; the method was immunoSEQ multiplex PCR. The sample records about 120,000 clones, about 85% being singletons. Germline V gene sequence: CDR1 SNHLY, CDR2 FYNNEI. J lost 2 bases, V lost 3 bases, and 5 bases had no gene match. CDR3 length: 15 residues. The chain employs TRBV2 and TRBJ2-3; TRBD1 agrees at 7 bases. This TCR was sampled from a man in his forties with acute or convalescent COVID-19. Sample: peripheral blood. CDR3 in amino acids: CASSDEQGYTDTQYF. The CDR3 DNA reads TGTGCCAGCAGTGACGAACAGGGGTACACAGATACGCAGTATTTT.